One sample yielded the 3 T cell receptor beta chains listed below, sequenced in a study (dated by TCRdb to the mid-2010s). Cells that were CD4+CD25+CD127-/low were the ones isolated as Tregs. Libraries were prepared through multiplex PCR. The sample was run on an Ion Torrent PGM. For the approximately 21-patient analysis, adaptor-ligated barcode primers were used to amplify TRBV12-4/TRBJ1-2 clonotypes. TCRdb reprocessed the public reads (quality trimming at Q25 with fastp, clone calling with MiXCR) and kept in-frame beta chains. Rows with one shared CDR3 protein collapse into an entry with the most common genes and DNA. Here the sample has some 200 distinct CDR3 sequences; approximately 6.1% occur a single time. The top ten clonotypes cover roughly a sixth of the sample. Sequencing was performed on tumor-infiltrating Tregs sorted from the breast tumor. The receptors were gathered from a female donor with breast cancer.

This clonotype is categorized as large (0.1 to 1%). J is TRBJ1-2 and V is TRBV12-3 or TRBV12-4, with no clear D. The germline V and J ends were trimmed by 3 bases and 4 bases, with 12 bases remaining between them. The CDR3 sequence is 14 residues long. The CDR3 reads CASSFPARSYGYTF. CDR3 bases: TGTGCCAGCAGTTTCCCAGCCAGGTCCTATGGCTACACCTTC.

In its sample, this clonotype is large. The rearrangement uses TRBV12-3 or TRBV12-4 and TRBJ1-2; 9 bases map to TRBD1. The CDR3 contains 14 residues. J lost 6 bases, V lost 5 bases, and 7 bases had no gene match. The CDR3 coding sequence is TGTGCCAGCAGTCAGGAGGGGACAGGGCATGGCTACACCTTC. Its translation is CASSQEGTGHGYTF.

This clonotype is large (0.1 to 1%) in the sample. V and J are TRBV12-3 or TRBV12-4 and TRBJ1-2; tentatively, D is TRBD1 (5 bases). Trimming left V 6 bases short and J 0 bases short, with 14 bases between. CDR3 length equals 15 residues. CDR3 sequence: CASRQRQSTNYGYTF. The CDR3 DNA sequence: TGTGCCAGCAGACAACGACAGTCCACTAACTATGGCTACACCTTC.